This T cell receptor (beta chain) appears in the sequencing data of a study of cytotoxic CD8 clonotypes in ibrutinib-treated CLL. Overall study results and limits: There were few public clonotypes, and on treatment they contracted or stayed stable. While tracking circulating CD8+ T-cell counts, baseline clonality exceeded that of age-matched healthy donors.

As for this clone: Its antigen is as yet unknown.

V lost 4 bases to trimming and J lost 7 bases, with 10 bases between them. The CDR3 length is 12 residues. The germline gives CDR1 GTSNPN, CDR2 SVGIG (reference sequence). Profiled with immunoSEQ multiplex PCR; TCRdb holds only in-frame clones, not every one. The sample includes about 140,000 clones, under 95% of them seen just once. This receptor was identified in a human donor with chronic lymphocytic leukemia. This chain uses TRBV30 with TRBJ1-4, with unresolved D. Here the sequenced sample was PBMCs, taken after 12 months of ibrutinib treatment. The chain's CDR3 is CAWTRQSEKLFF. CDR3 nucleotides: TGTGCCTGGACCCGTCAGAGTGAAAAACTGTTTTTT.